The 8 T cell receptor beta chains below all came from one sample that was sequenced in a study of CXCR3-negative and CXCR3-positive naive CD8 T cells. Findings of the study overall: Relative to CXCR3-negative naive cells, CXCR3-positive naive cells had more hydrophobic TRB CDR3s.

These TCRs' antigens remain unknown. UMI labels and 5' RACE were used to prepare the TRB cDNA libraries. TCRdb reanalyzed the 5' RACE reads, giving one entry per CDR3 protein sequence and no DNA. Its listing shows 130,000 to 150,000 distinct CDR3 sequences. Input material: naive CXCR3+ CD8+ T cells from blood. Subset given: CD45RO-CCR7+CD27+CD95- naive CD8+ T cells expressing CXCR3 (TNR3+). Receptor source: a human donor in good health. Some clones in this sample may be carry-over from other donors' samples.

V gene TRBV29-1 combines with J gene TRBJ2-2; TCRdb names TRBD2, which stays unverified in the absence of DNA. Germline V gene data show CDR1 as SQVTM and CDR2 as ANQGSEA. CDR3 size: 14 residues. This CDR3 is CSVAGRVDTGELFF.

The chain employs TRBV4-3 and TRBJ2-3; as DNA is missing, the TRBD2 call by TCRdb cannot be tested. The germline gives CDR1 LGHNA, CDR2 YSLEER. The CDR3 is made up of 16 amino acids. The CDR3 loop is CASSPRLAGITDTQYF.

The chain is built from TRBV12-3 or TRBV12-4 and TRBJ1-4; lacking DNA, the TRBD1 call made by TCRdb goes unchecked. This CDR3 region has 14 residues. The CDR3 loop reads CASTRQAINEKLFF.

The V call is TRBV5-1, the J call TRBJ2-7; as DNA is missing, the TRBD2 call by TCRdb cannot be tested. Germline lookup yields CDR1 SGHRS and CDR2 YFSETQ. The CDR3 has 18 amino acids. CDR3 loop: CASSLGLAGGIKPYEQYF.

V gene TRBV6-5 combines with J gene TRBJ1-1; with no DNA, the TCRdb D assignment of TRBD1 cannot be verified. From germline, CDR1 is MNHEY and CDR2 SVGAGI. The CDR3 loop spans 12 amino acids. The CDR3 spells CASSVGGVVAFF.

The chain joins TRBV7-9 to TRBJ1-1; lacking DNA, the TRBD1 call made by TCRdb goes unchecked. Germline CDR1 is SEHNR and CDR2 is FQNEAQ (reference sequence). This CDR3 region has 13 residues. The CDR3 spells CASREGADTEAFF.

V is TRBV3-1 and J is TRBJ2-1; checking the TCRdb D call of TRBD2 is not possible without DNA. The CDR3 totals 19 residues. Germline V CDR1 and CDR2: LGHDT, YNNKEL (reference sequence). The CDR3 sequence: CASSQFGTSGTQIYNEQFF.

The gene calls are TRBV29-1 and TRBJ2-7; TCRdb gives TRBD1 as the D gene, but with no DNA this cannot be confirmed. The CDR3 runs 13 residues. Germline CDR1 SQVTM, CDR2 ANQGSEA. CDR3 protein: CSVEGDSSYEQYF.